The 2 T cell receptor beta chains given below trace back to one sample, sequenced in a study of shared clonotypes between healthy human individuals. TCRdb's table, derived via immunoSEQ multiplex PCR, lists solely in-frame clones and lacks some. The sample lists roughly 1,000,000 clones, 75% to 80% occurring once. The material sequenced was memory CD4+ T cells from PBMCs. The subset: CD45RA-negative fraction. These receptors originate from a young man in good health. Some clones in this sample may be carry-over from other donors' samples.

The gene calls are TRBV4-3 and TRBJ2-3; D possibly corresponds to TRBD1 (6 bases). V lost 0 bases and J 8 bases, leaving 15 bases between the germline ends. This CDR3 has 15 residues. CDR1 LGHNA and CDR2 YSLEER come from the germline V gene. The CDR3 region is CASSQDNREWGTQYF. Written as DNA, the CDR3 is TGCGCCAGCAGCCAAGATAACAGGGAGTGGGGTACGCAGTATTTT.

V and J are TRBV28 and TRBJ2-7, with TRBD2 as a possible D gene (5 bases). The CDR3 sequence is 16 residues long. Per the germline V gene, CDR1 is MDHEN and CDR2 is SYDVKM. Trimming removed 2 bases at V and 1 base at J, with 15 bases between. In nucleotides, the CDR3 is TGTGCCAGCAGTTTAGTTCTGGGAGACGGGTCCTACGAGCAGTACTTC. Residues: CASSLVLGDGSYEQYF.